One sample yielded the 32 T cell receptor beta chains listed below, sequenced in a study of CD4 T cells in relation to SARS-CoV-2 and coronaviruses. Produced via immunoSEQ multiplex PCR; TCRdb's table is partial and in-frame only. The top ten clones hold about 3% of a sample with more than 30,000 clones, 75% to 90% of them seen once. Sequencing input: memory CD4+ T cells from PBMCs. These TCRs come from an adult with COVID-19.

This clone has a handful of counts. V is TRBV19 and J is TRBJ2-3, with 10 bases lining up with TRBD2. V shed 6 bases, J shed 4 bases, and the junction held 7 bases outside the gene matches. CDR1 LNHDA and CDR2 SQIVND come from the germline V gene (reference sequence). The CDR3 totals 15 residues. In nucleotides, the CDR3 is TGTGCCAGTAGCCCCCTAGCGGGAGCGGCAGATACGCAGTATTTT. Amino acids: CASSPLAGAADTQYF.

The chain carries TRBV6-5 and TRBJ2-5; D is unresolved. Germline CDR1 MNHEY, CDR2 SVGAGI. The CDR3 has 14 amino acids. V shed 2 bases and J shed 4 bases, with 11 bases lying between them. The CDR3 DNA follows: TGTGCCAGCAGTTACGGTCGGAGTTCAGAGACCCAGTACTTC. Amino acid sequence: CASSYGRSSETQYF.

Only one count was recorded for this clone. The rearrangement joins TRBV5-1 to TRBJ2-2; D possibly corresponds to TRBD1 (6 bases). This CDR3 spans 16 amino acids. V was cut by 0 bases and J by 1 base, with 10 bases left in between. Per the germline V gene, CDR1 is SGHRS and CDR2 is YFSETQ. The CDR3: CASSLAGQRNTGELFF. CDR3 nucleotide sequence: TGCGCCAGCAGCTTGGCCGGACAGAGGAACACCGGGGAGCTGTTTTTT.

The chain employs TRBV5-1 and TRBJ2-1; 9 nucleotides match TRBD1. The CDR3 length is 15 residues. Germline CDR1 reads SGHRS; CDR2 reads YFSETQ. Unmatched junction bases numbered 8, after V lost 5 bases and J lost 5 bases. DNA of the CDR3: TGCGCCAGCAGGGAGGGACAGGGTTTCGACAATGAGCAGTTCTTC. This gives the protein CASREGQGFDNEQFF.

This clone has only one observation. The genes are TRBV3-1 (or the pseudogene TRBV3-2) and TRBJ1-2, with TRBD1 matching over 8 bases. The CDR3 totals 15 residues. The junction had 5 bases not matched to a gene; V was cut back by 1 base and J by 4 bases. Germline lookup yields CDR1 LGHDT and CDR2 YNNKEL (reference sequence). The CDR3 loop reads CASSQVSTGVYGYTF. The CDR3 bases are TGTGCCAGCAGCCAAGTTTCGACAGGGGTCTATGGCTACACCTTC.

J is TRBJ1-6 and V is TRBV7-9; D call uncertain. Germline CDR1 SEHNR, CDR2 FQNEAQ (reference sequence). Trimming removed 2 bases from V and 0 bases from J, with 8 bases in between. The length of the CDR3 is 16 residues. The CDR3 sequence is CASSLTRSSYNSPLHF. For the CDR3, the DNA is TGTGCCAGCAGCTTAACGAGGAGCTCCTATAATTCACCCCTCCACTTT.

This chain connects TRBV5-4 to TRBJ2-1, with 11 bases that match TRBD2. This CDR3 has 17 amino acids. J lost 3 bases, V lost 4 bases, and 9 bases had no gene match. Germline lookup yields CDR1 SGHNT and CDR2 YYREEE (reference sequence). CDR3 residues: CASSPHPSGRRYNEQFF. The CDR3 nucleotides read TGTGCCAGCAGCCCGCACCCTAGCGGGAGGCGCTACAATGAGCAGTTCTTC.

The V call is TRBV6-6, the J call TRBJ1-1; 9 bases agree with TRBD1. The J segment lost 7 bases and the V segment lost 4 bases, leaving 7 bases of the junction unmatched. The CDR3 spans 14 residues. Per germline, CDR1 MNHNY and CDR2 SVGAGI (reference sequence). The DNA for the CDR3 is TGTGCCAGCAGTTCCGTCCCGGGACAGGGTGAAGCTTTCTTT. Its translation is CASSSVPGQGEAFF.

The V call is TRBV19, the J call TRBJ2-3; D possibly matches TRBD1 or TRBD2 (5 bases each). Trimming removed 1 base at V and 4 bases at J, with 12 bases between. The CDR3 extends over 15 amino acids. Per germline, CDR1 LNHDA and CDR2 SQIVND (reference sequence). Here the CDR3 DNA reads TGTGCCAGTAGTATAGTATTGGGACGACCAGATACGCAGTATTTT. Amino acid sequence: CASSIVLGRPDTQYF.

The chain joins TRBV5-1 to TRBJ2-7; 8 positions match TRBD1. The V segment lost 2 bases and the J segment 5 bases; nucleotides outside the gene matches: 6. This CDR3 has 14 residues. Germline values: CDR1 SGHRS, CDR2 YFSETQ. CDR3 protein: CASSFSRGLNEQYF. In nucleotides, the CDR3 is TGCGCCAGCAGCTTTAGCAGGGGGCTCAACGAGCAGTACTTC.

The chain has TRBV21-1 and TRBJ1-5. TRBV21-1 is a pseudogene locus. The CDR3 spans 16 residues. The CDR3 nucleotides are TGTGCCAGCAGCACCTTTCGTCGGGGGAGATATCAGCCCCAGCATTTT. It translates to CASSTFRRGRYQPQHF.

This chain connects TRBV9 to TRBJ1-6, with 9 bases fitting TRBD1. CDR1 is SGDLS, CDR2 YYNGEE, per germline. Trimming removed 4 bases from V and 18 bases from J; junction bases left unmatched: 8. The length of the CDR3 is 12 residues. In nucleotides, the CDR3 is TGTGCCAGCAGCCCCCGGACAGGGGTTTACCACTTT. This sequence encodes CASSPRTGVYHF.

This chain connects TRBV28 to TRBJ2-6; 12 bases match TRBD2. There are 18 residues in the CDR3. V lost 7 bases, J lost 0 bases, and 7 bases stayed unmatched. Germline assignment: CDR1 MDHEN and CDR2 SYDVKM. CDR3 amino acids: CASTLGTSGFSGANVLTF. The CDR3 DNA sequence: TGTGCCAGCACCCTAGGGACTAGCGGGTTCTCTGGGGCCAACGTCCTGACTTTC.

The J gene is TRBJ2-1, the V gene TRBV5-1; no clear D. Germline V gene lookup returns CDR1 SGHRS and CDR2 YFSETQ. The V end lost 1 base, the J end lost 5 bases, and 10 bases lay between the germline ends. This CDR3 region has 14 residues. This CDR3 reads CASSLSAINNEQFF. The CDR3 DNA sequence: TGCGCCAGCAGCTTGTCCGCCATAAACAATGAGCAGTTCTTC.

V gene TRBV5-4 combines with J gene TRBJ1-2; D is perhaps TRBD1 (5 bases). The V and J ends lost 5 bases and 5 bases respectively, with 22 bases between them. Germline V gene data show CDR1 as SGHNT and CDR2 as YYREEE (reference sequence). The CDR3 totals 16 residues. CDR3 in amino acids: CASRMPGDSGLYGYTF. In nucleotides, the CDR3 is TGTGCCAGCAGGATGCCCGGGGACTCTGGGCTATATGGCTACACCTTC.

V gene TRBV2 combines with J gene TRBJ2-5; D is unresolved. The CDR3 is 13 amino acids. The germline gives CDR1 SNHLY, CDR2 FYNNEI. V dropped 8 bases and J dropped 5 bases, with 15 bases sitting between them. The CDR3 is CASAHDHSETQYF. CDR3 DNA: TGTGCCAGCGCCCATGACCATTCGGAGACCCAGTACTTC.

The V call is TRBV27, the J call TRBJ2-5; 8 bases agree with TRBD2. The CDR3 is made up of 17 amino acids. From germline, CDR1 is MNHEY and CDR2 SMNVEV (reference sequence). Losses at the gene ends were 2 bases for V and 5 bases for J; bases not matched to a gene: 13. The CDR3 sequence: CASSLIPIGRAGETQYF. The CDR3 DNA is TGTGCCAGCAGTTTAATCCCAATCGGGAGGGCCGGGGAGACCCAGTACTTC.

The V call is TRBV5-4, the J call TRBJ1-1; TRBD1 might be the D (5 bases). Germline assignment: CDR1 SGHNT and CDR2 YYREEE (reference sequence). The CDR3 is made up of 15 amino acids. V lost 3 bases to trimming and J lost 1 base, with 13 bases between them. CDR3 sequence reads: CASSWGDGGNTEAFF. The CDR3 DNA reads TGTGCCAGCAGCTGGGGGGACGGGGGGAACACTGAAGCTTTCTTT. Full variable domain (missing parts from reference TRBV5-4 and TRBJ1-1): ETGVTQSPTHLIKTRGQQVTLRCSSQSGHNTVSWYQQALGQGPQFIFQYYREEENGRGNFPPRFSGLQFPNYSSELNVNALELDDSALYLCASSWGDGGNTEAFFGQGTRLTVV.

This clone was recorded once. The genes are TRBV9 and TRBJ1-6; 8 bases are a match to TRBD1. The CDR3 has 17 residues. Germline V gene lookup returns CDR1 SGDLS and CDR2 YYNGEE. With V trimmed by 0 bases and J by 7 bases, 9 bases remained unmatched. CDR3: CASSVASGQGWNSPLHF. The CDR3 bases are TGTGCCAGCAGCGTAGCCTCCGGACAGGGTTGGAATTCACCCCTCCACTTT.

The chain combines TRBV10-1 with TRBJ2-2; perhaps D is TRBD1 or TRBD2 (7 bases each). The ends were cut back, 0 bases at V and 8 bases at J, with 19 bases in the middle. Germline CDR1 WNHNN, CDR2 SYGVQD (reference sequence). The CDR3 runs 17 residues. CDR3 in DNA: TGCGCCAGCAGTGAGTCCGTCTGGGGAGGGGGCTCAGGGGAGCTGTTTTTT. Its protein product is CASSESVWGGGSGELFF.

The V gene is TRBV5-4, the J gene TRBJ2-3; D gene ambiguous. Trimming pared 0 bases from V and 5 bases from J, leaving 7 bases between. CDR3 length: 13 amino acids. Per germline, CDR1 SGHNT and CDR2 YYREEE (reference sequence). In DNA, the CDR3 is TGTGCCAGCAGCTTGGGGCCCCAAGATACGCAGTATTTT. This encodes CASSLGPQDTQYF.

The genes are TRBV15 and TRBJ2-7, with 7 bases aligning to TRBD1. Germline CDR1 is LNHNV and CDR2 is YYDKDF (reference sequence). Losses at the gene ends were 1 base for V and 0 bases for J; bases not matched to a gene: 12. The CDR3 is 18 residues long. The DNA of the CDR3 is TGTGCCACCAGCAGAGCTTGGGGGCAGGGGGAATTCTCCTACGAGCAGTACTTC. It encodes CATSRAWGQGEFSYEQYF.

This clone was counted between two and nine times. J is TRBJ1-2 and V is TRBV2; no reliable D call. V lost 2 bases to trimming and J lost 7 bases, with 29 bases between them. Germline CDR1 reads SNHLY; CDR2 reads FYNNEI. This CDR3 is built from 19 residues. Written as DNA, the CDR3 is TGTGCCAGCAGTGAACCACTAATGGGAGAGACAAGGGATGGCTTTGGCTACACCTTC. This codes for CASSEPLMGETRDGFGYTF.

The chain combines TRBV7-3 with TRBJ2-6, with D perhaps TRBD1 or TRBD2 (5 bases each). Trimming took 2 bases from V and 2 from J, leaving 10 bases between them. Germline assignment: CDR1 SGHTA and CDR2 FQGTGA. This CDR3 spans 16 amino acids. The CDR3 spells CASSLEGSAGANVLTF. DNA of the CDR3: TGTGCCAGCAGCTTAGAGGGGTCAGCTGGGGCCAACGTCCTGACTTTC.

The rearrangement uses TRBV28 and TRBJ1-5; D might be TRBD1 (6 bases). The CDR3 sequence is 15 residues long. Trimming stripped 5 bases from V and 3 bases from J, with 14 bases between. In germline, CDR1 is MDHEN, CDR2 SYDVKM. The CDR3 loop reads CASSGDRRYNQPQHF. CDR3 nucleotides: TGTGCCAGCAGTGGAGACAGGCGATACAATCAGCCCCAGCATTTT.

The CDR3 sequence: CAISERGGADYGYTF. As DNA, the CDR3 is TGTGCCATCAGTGAGCGGGGGGGCGCTGACTATGGCTACACCTTC. The V and J genes are TRBV10-3 and TRBJ1-2; the D gene is possibly TRBD1 (6 bases). Germline V gives CDR1 ENHRY, CDR2 SYGVKD. Trimming left V 2 bases short and J 3 bases short, with 13 bases between. This CDR3 spans 15 amino acids.

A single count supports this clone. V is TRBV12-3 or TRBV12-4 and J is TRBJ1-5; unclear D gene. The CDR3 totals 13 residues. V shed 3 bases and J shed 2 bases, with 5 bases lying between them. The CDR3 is CASSFSRNQPQHF. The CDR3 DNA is TGTGCCAGCAGTTTCTCCCGCAATCAGCCCCAGCATTTT.

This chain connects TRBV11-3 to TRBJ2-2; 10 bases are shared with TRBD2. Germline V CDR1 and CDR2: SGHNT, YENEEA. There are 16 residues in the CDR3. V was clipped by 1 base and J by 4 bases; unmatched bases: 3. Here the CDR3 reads CASSLALAGFTGELFF. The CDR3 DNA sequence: TGTGCCAGCAGCTTAGCACTAGCGGGATTCACCGGGGAGCTGTTTTTT.

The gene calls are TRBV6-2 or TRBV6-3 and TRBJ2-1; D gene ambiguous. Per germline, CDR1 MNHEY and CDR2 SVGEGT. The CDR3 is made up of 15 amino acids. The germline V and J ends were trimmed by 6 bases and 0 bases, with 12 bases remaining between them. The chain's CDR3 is CASSALHSSYNEQFF. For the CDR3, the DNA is TGTGCCAGCAGCGCACTTCATAGCTCCTACAATGAGCAGTTCTTC.

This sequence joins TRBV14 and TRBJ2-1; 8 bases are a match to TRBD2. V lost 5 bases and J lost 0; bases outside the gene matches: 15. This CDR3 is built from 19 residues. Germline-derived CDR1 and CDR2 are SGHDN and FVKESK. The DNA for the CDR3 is TGTGCCAGCAGCGCCCCATGGCTAGCGGGCCCCCGCTCCTACAATGAGCAGTTCTTC. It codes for CASSAPWLAGPRSYNEQFF.

The CDR3 DNA sequence: TGTGCCAGCAGCTTAAGCTTGGGGGATACGCAGTATTTT. This codes for CASSLSLGDTQYF. The genes are TRBV5-6 and TRBJ2-3; no firm D call. Germline assignment: CDR1 SGHDT and CDR2 YYEEEE. V lost 2 bases and J lost 6, with 10 bases in between. This CDR3 region has 13 residues.

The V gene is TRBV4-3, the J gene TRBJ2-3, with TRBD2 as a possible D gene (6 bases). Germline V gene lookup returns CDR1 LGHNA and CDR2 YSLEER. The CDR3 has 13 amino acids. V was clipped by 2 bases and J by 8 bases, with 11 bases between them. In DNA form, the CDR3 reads TGCGCCAGCAGCCAAACGCGGGGTGGTACGCAGTATTTT. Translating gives CASSQTRGGTQYF.